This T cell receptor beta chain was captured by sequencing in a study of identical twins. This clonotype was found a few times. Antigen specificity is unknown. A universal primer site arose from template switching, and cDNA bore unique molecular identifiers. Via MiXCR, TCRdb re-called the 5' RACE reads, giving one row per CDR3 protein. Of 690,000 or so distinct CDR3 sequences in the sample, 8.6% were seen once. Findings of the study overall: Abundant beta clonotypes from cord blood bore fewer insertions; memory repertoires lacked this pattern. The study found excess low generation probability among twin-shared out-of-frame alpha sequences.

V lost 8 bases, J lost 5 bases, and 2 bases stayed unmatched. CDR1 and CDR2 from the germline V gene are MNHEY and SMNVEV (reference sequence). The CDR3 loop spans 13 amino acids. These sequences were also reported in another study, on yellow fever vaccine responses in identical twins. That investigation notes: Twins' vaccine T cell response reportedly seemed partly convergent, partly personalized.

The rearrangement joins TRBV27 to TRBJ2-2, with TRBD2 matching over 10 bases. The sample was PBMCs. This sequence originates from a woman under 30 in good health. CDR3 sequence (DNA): TGTGCCAGCGGTAGCGGGAGGACCGGGGAGCTGTTTTTT. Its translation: CASGSGRTGELFF.